The clone carrying this TCR beta chain was counted many times. The sample originates from a study of T cells after yellow fever vaccination. CDR1 SGHDT and CDR2 YYEEEE come from the germline V gene. Losses at the gene ends were 0 bases for V and 7 bases for J; bases not matched to a gene: 2. This CDR3 is built from 13 residues. The study made its TCR cDNA through 5'RACE template switching. That step introduced a universal primer site along with UMIs. TCRdb processed the 5' RACE reads anew with MiXCR; each CDR3 protein has one entry. The sample holds about 220,000 distinct CDR3 sequences, under 3.5% seen once.

This chain links TRBV5-6 with TRBJ1-1, with 8 bases aligning to TRBD1. The sample in question was CD4+ T cells sorted from PBMCs, obtained 10 days after the yellow fever booster vaccination. The clonotype comes from a man aged 18 to 29 who received the YFV17D yellow fever vaccine. CDR3 protein: CASSLGQGIEAFF. CDR3 bases: TGTGCCAGCAGCTTGGGACAGGGGATTGAAGCTTTCTTT.